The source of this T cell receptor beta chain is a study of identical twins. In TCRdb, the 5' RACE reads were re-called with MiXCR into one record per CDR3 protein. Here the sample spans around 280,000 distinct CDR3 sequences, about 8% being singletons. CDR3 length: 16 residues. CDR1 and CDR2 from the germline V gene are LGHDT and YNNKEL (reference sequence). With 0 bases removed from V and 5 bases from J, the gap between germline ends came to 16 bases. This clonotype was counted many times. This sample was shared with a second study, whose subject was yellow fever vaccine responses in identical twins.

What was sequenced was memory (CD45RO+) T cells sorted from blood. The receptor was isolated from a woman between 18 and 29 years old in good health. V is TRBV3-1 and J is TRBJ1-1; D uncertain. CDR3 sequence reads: CASSQDDRGSMTEAFF. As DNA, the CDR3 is TGTGCCAGCAGCCAAGATGATCGGGGAAGCATGACTGAAGCTTTCTTT.